The 30 T cell receptor beta chains presented below share a single source sample, sequenced in a study of T cell repertoires in cytomegalovirus infection. Via MiXCR, TCRdb re-called the reads, giving one row per CDR3 protein. There are approximately 500,000 distinct CDR3 sequences in the sample; about 17% occur only once, and more than 20% lies in the top ten. Specimen: CD8+ T cells from PBMCs. These receptors all stem from a human donor in good health (CMV status not recorded). Some clones in this sample may be carry-over from other donors' samples.

The V call is TRBV5-1, the J call TRBJ2-7, with 11 bases lining up with TRBD1. V gave up 4 bases and J gave up 4 bases; unmatched junction bases: 4. CDR1 and CDR2 from the germline V gene are SGHRS and YFSETQ. CDR3 size: 14 residues. For the CDR3, the DNA is TGCGCCAGCAGCATGGACAGGGGGCCGTACGAGCAGTACTTC. Translated: CASSMDRGPYEQYF.

This clonotype has just a few counts. The rearrangement uses TRBV7-3 and TRBJ1-1; TRBD1 is a possible D gene (5 bases). Per germline, CDR1 SGHTA and CDR2 FQGTGA. V was trimmed by 5 bases and J by 5 bases, leaving 15 bases between them. The CDR3 is 14 amino acids. CDR3 sequence: CASSPTPGGTEAFF. CDR3 bases: TGTGCCAGCAGCCCCACTCCCGGGGGTACTGAAGCTTTCTTT.

This clonotype has just a few counts. V usage is TRBV11-2 and J usage is TRBJ1-5, with 9 bases identical to TRBD1. The CDR3 runs to 14 residues. Looked up from germline, CDR1 is SGHAT and CDR2 is FQNNGV. V was pared by 5 bases and J by 7 bases, with 6 bases of the junction left unmatched. Here the CDR3 DNA reads TGTGCCAGCAGCATCGACAGGGGGACACAGCCCCAGCATTTT. Amino acids: CASSIDRGTQPQHF. Supplemented by reference TRBV11-2 and TRBJ1-5, the full variable domain reads EAGVAQSPRYKIIEKRQSVAFWCNPISGHATLYWYQQILGQGPKLLIQFQNNGVVDDSQLPKDRFSAERLKGVDSTLKIQPAKLEDSAVYLCASSIDRGTQPQHFGDGTRLSIL.

Turning to this clonotype: This may be a read error, as it is one base from a much larger clone. The genes are TRBV7-9 and TRBJ2-7, with no clear D. Trimming pared 7 bases from V and 2 bases from J, leaving 21 bases between. This CDR3 has 16 residues. CDR1 and CDR2 (germline): SEHNR, FQNEAQ (reference sequence). CDR3 in DNA: TGTGCCAGCAACAAGCAGGTTGGGGAAGAAACCTACGAGCAGTACTTC. As protein: CASNKQVGEETYEQYF. The whole variable domain, remainder taken from reference TRBV7-9 and TRBJ2-7, is DTGVSQNPRHKITKRGQNVTFRCDPISEHNRLYWYRQTLGQGPEFLTYFQNEAQLEKSRLLSDRFSAERPKGSFSTLEIQRTEQGDSAMYLCASNKQVGEETYEQYFGPGTRLTVT.

This clonotype has just one count. This sequence joins TRBV27 and TRBJ2-7; D perhaps matches TRBD2 (6 bases). The CDR3 loop spans 13 amino acids. Germline CDR1 MNHEY, CDR2 SMNVEV (reference sequence). Trimming removed 1 base at V and 4 bases at J, with 8 bases between. CDR3: CASSLCSGYEQYF. CDR3 sequence (DNA): TGTGCCAGCAGTTTATGTAGCGGATACGAGCAGTACTTC.

This clonotype was counted only a few times. The rearrangement uses TRBV29-1 and TRBJ1-2, with 9 nucleotides matching TRBD1. V lost 8 bases, J lost 3 bases, and 4 bases stayed unmatched. This CDR3 is built from 12 residues. CDR1 is SQVTM, CDR2 ANQGSEA, per germline. The CDR3 DNA is TGCAGCCTATGGACAGGGGACTATGGCTACACCTTC. Amino acid sequence: CSLWTGDYGYTF.

This clonotype was observed at least ten times. This chain joins TRBV12-3 or TRBV12-4 and TRBJ2-7, with D possibly TRBD1 on 6 matching bases. This CDR3 comprises 14 residues. V was pared by 3 bases and J by 0 bases, with 9 bases between. CDR3: CASSFDRSSYEQYF. For the CDR3, the DNA is TGTGCCAGCAGTTTCGACAGGAGCTCCTACGAGCAGTACTTC.

This clonotype was observed at least ten times. V is TRBV7-8 and J is TRBJ2-2; the match to TRBD2 covers 7 bases. The CDR3 has 15 amino acids. The V gene end was trimmed by 5 bases and the J gene end by 5 bases; junction bases not matched to a gene: 8. Germline assignment: CDR1 SGHVS and CDR2 FQNEAQ. CDR3 sequence reads: CASSNVGGGTGELFF. The CDR3 bases are TGTGCCAGCAGCAATGTGGGGGGAGGGACCGGGGAGCTGTTTTTT.

In regard to this clonotype: A read error is possible here, since a much larger clone lies one base away. The V and J genes are TRBV7-4 and TRBJ2-2; D call uncertain. This CDR3 has 16 residues. Germline lookup yields CDR1 SGHVT and CDR2 SQSDAQ. Trimming removed 3 bases at V and 0 bases at J, with 11 bases between. The CDR3: CASSFAQSANTGELFF. CDR3 in DNA: TGTGCCAGCAGCTTCGCGCAAAGCGCGAACACCGGGGAGCTGTTTTTT.

This clonotype has only a few counts. The J gene is TRBJ1-2, the V gene TRBV20-1, with D hard to call. This CDR3 contains 19 residues. Trimming stripped 0 bases from V and 1 base from J, with 24 bases between. The germline V gene encodes CDR1 DFQATT and CDR2 SNEGSKA (reference sequence). The CDR3 nucleotides read TGCAGTGCTAGAGATCATTTCGTGCATGCCGGGAACTATAACTATGGCTACACCTTC. Its translation: CSARDHFVHAGNYNYGYTF.

As to this clonotype: One junction end does not reproduce the germline sequence, and a read error may be involved. The V and J genes are TRBV7-1 and TRBJ1-2; TRBD1 agrees at 9 bases. TRBV7-1 is classed as an ORF, of uncertain function. The CDR3 has 14 residues. The CDR3: CDSSWGQGLYGYTF. The CDR3 DNA reads as TGTGACAGCAGCTGGGGACAGGGCCTCTATGGCTACACCTTC.

The table lists this clonotype with many counts. This sequence joins TRBV11-2 and TRBJ2-2; 12 bases match TRBD1. Germline loops: CDR1 SGHAT, CDR2 FQNNGV. This CDR3 has 20 amino acids. Trimming at V came to 7 bases and at J to 3 bases, leaving 18 bases not matched to a gene. DNA for the CDR3: TGTGCCAGCACCCCAAAACCTGGGGACAGGGGGCATACGGACACCGGGGAGCTGTTTTTT. Amino acid sequence: CASTPKPGDRGHTDTGELFF.

The rearrangement joins TRBV27 to TRBJ2-7, with 10 bases fitting TRBD1. Germline trimming cut 4 bases from V and 6 bases from J; bases unmatched to any gene: 9. The CDR3 loop spans 15 amino acids. In germline, CDR1 is MNHEY, CDR2 SMNVEV (reference sequence). The DNA for the CDR3 is TGTGCCAGCAGTTCCTGGACAGGGGGGCTCCTCGAGCAGTACTTC. The encoded protein is CASSSWTGGLLEQYF.

This chain links TRBV19 with TRBJ2-1; 9 bases agree with TRBD1. CDR1 is LNHDA, CDR2 SQIVND, per germline (reference sequence). CDR3 length: 19 amino acids. V gave up 4 bases and J gave up 0 bases; unmatched junction bases: 13. The CDR3 nucleotides read TGTGCCAGTAGTAACAGGGGGCTCTGGCGGGAGCGCTCCTACAATGAGCAGTTCTTC. Residues: CASSNRGLWRERSYNEQFF.

This clonotype appeared many times. The gene calls are TRBV6-6 and TRBJ2-7, with 7 bases aligning to TRBD1. The CDR3 is 13 residues long. Trimming at V came to 5 bases and at J to 6 bases, leaving 7 bases not matched to a gene. Per germline, CDR1 MNHNY and CDR2 SVGAGI (reference sequence). The CDR3 loop is CASSAGTDPEQYF. DNA of the CDR3: TGTGCCAGCAGTGCCGGGACAGATCCCGAGCAGTACTTC.

About this clonotype itself: A read error may be the cause here, since a much bigger clone is one base away. V and J are TRBV7-4 and TRBJ1-1; D ambiguous. The CDR3 runs 12 residues. Germline V lookup: CDR1 SGHVT, CDR2 SQSDAQ. CDR3 nucleotide sequence: TGTGCCAGCAGCTTTGAAAACACTGAAGTTTTCTTT. Translated, it gives CASSFENTEVFF.

This clonotype has ten or more counts. The chain recombines TRBV11-2 with TRBJ2-2; the match to TRBD1 covers 8 bases. This CDR3 region has 15 residues. Trimming cost V 4 bases and J 4 bases; bases outside gene matches: 5. In germline, CDR1 is SGHAT, CDR2 FQNNGV. The CDR3: CASSSKTGVTGELFF. The CDR3 nucleotides read TGTGCCAGCAGCTCAAAGACAGGGGTCACCGGGGAGCTGTTTTTT.

V is TRBV19 and J is TRBJ2-7; TRBD2 matches 8 bases. J lost 5 bases, V lost 2 bases, and 5 bases had no gene match. The CDR3 consists of 14 residues. Germline V gene lookup returns CDR1 LNHDA and CDR2 SQIVND (reference sequence). The CDR3 is CASSIRREVNEQYF. CDR3 in DNA: TGTGCCAGTAGTATAAGGCGGGAGGTCAACGAGCAGTACTTC.

The chain links TRBV19 to TRBJ1-1; D is unresolved. Germline V lookup: CDR1 LNHDA, CDR2 SQIVND (reference sequence). The CDR3 is made up of 12 amino acids. V was pared by 7 bases and J by 2 bases, with 8 bases between. The chain's CDR3 is CASKTENTEAFF. In DNA form, the CDR3 reads TGTGCCAGTAAAACGGAAAACACTGAAGCTTTCTTT. The variable domain in full, completed from reference TRBV19 and TRBJ1-1, reads DGGITQSPKYLFRKEGQNVTLSCEQNLNHDAMYWYRQDPGQGLRLIYYSQIVNDFQKGDIAEGYSVSREKKESFPLTVTSAQKNPTAFYLCASKTENTEAFFGQGTRLTVV.

Notes on this clonotype: This may come from a read error, since a much larger clone is one base off. CDR3 DNA sequence: TGTGCCAGTAGTACTAACCTCCTTGAACGCTATAGCAATCAGCCCCAGCATTTT. Translation: CASSTNLLERYSNQPQHF. This chain uses TRBV19 with TRBJ1-5; unclear D gene. V lost 4 bases to trimming and J lost 0 bases, with 19 bases between them. The V gene's germline CDR1 is LNHDA and CDR2 SQIVND (reference sequence). The length of the CDR3 is 18 residues. The whole variable domain, filled in from reference TRBV19 and TRBJ1-5, reads DGGITQSPKYLFRKEGQNVTLSCEQNLNHDAMYWYRQDPGQGLRLIYYSQIVNDFQKGDIAEGYSVSREKKESFPLTVTSAQKNPTAFYLCASSTNLLERYSNQPQHFGDGTRLSIL.

The sample holds many counts of this clonotype. The V and J genes are TRBV28 and TRBJ1-5; unclear D gene. The CDR3 runs 13 residues. V shed 3 bases and J shed 7 bases, with 10 bases lying between them. Germline V gene data show CDR1 as MDHEN and CDR2 as SYDVKM. The CDR3 sequence: CASSFVARQPQHF. The CDR3 DNA sequence: TGTGCCAGCAGTTTTGTTGCAAGGCAGCCCCAGCATTTT.

The V gene is TRBV3-1, the J gene TRBJ2-7; 8 bases agree with TRBD1. Germline CDR1 reads LGHDT; CDR2 reads YNNKEL (reference sequence). The CDR3 covers 15 residues. The ends lost 3 bases at V and 3 bases at J; junction bases unmatched: 7. CDR3 sequence (DNA): TGTGCCAGCAGCCATATAGGGACAGGAATCTACGAGCAGTACTTC. Amino acids: CASSHIGTGIYEQYF.

This clonotype was seen ten or more times. This chain joins TRBV7-8 and TRBJ2-3; TRBD2 matches 8 bases. Germline CDR1 and CDR2: SGHVS and FQNEAQ. The CDR3 runs 18 residues. V gave up 4 bases and J gave up 0 bases; unmatched junction bases: 12. The CDR3 DNA is TGTGCCAGCAGCTGGAAAGCGGGGACTAGGACTAGCACAGATACGCAGTATTTT. Its translation: CASSWKAGTRTSTDTQYF.

The chain joins TRBV18 to TRBJ2-1, with D tentatively TRBD1 or TRBD2 (5 bases each). Trimming cost V 7 bases and J 3 bases, with 22 bases left between them. The CDR3 runs 17 residues. CDR1 KGHSH and CDR2 LQKENI come from the germline V gene. For the CDR3, the DNA is TGTGCCAGCTTCCCCCCTGGGGCAGGGAGTGACTACAATGAGCAGTTCTTC. Translated: CASFPPGAGSDYNEQFF.

This clonotype was seen only a few times. CDR3 protein: CASSLSGLFYEQYF. In DNA form, the CDR3 reads TGTGCCAGCAGTTTATCGGGACTTTTCTACGAGCAGTACTTC. This chain connects TRBV27 to TRBJ2-7, with D perhaps TRBD2 (6 bases). Germline V gene sequence: CDR1 MNHEY, CDR2 SMNVEV (reference sequence). CDR3 length equals 14 residues. Trimming took off 0 bases at V and 3 bases at J, with 9 bases between the two ends.

This clonotype was detected many times. In DNA form, the CDR3 reads TGTGCCAGTAGTCGCAGCGGAGCTTACGAGCAGTACTTC. As protein: CASSRSGAYEQYF. This chain links TRBV19 with TRBJ2-7; TRBD2 might be the D (5 bases). V gave up 5 bases and J gave up 4 bases, with 12 bases separating them. Germline V gives CDR1 LNHDA, CDR2 SQIVND (reference sequence). The CDR3 extends over 13 amino acids. Full variable domain (rest looked up from reference TRBV19 and TRBJ2-7): DGGITQSPKYLFRKEGQNVTLSCEQNLNHDAMYWYRQDPGQGLRLIYYSQIVNDFQKGDIAEGYSVSREKKESFPLTVTSAQKNPTAFYLCASSRSGAYEQYFGPGTRLTVT.

This clonotype was counted at least ten times. This chain links TRBV27 with TRBJ2-7; D is possibly TRBD2 (5 bases). V dropped 6 bases and J dropped 1 base, with 10 bases sitting between them. Germline assignment: CDR1 MNHEY and CDR2 SMNVEV (reference sequence). The CDR3 totals 13 residues. The CDR3 DNA is TGTGCCAGCAGCCTAAGCGGTTCCTACGAGCAGTACTTC. It translates to CASSLSGSYEQYF.

The CDR3 sequence: CASSGTPRTEKLFF. The CDR3, as DNA: TGTGCCAGCAGCGGGACACCCCGGACTGAAAAACTGTTTTTT. The chain uses TRBV2 and TRBJ1-4; weak D call: TRBD1 (6 bases). CDR3 length: 14 residues. Germline loops: CDR1 SNHLY, CDR2 FYNNEI. The germline V and J ends were trimmed by 6 bases and 7 bases, with 15 bases remaining between them.

The V call is TRBV29-1, the J call TRBJ1-1; D uncertain. The CDR3 runs to 14 residues. V shed 7 bases and J shed 0 bases, with 15 bases lying between them. Germline V gene sequence: CDR1 SQVTM, CDR2 ANQGSEA. CDR3 residues: CSAEVPRMNTEAFF. CDR3 in DNA: TGCAGCGCCGAAGTCCCTCGGATGAACACTGAAGCTTTCTTT.

The J gene is TRBJ2-5, the V gene TRBV6-6, with D uncertain. The germline CDR1 and CDR2 sequences are MNHNY and SVGAGI (reference sequence). With 11 bases removed from V and 3 bases from J, the gap between germline ends came to 7 bases. This CDR3 has 10 amino acids. This CDR3 is CASAEETQYF. The CDR3, as DNA: TGTGCCTCGGCCGAAGAGACCCAGTACTTC.